This T cell receptor (beta chain) emerged from a study of blood T cells in healthy people across ages. Next came a second PCR, run for about 7 to 12 cycles, which used a sample-barcoded 5' primer along with a J-beta primer mix. MiXCR, applied by TCRdb to the 5' RACE reads, yields one record per CDR3 protein. The table lists around 780,000 distinct CDR3 sequences, roughly 24% of them singletons. This CDR3 is built from 13 residues. With V trimmed by 5 bases and J by 6 bases, 7 bases remained unmatched. Germline V lookup: CDR1 MNHNY, CDR2 SVGAGI (reference sequence). Separately, the same data were catalogued under a study of T cells of mothers and their children. That report adds: Per child, 2.5 million to 3.5 million TCR beta CDR3 reads were obtained, against over 9 million per mother.

What was sequenced was blood. The chain recombines TRBV6-6 with TRBJ2-7; 7 bases are a match to TRBD1. The source of this sequence is a boy between 5 and 17 years old in good health. The CDR3 region has the DNA TGTGCCAGCAGTAGACTCACAGGGGTCGAGCAGTACTTC. This sequence encodes CASSRLTGVEQYF.